The 18 T cell receptor beta chains reported below all come from one sample, sequenced in a study of CXCR3-negative and CXCR3-positive naive CD8 T cells. TRB cDNA was prepared as libraries by UMI-labeled 5' RACE. TCRdb re-analyzed the 5' RACE reads; it lists each CDR3 protein once, without DNA. This sample's table has roughly 89,000 distinct CDR3 sequences. The source material was naive CXCR3- CD8+ T cells from blood. Subset: CD45RO-CCR7+CD27+CD95- naive CD8+ T cells lacking CXCR3 (TNR3-). These receptors were obtained from a human donor in good health. Some clones in this sample may be carry-over from other donors' samples.

This chain connects TRBV10-2 to TRBJ2-1; with no DNA, the TCRdb D assignment of TRBD1 cannot be verified. The germline V gene encodes CDR1 WSHSY and CDR2 SAAADI. This CDR3 is 13 amino acids long. The CDR3 sequence is CASSEPLAWEQFF.

V is TRBV12-5 and J is TRBJ1-2. CDR1 is LGHNT, CDR2 FRNRAP, per germline. CDR3 length: 12 amino acids. CDR3 amino acids: CASGWLWDGYTF.

The genes are TRBV10-3 and TRBJ1-2; TCRdb's D call, TRBD1, is unchecked because there is no DNA. Germline V gene lookup returns CDR1 ENHRY and CDR2 SYGVKD. The CDR3 has 15 residues. CDR3 sequence: CAISESRQRGDGYTF.

The rearrangement joins TRBV19 to TRBJ2-1; TCRdb picks TRBD1, but there is no DNA to check that call. CDR3 size: 15 residues. Germline V gene lookup returns CDR1 LNHDA and CDR2 SQIVND (reference sequence). The chain's CDR3 is CASSILLLGVNEQFF.

The V call is TRBV29-1, the J call TRBJ2-3; TCRdb picks TRBD1, but there is no DNA to check that call. The germline CDR1 and CDR2 sequences are SQVTM and ANQGSEA. This CDR3 has 14 amino acids. The CDR3 reads CSAGGGGGADTQYF.

The genes are TRBV27 and TRBJ2-7. Per germline, CDR1 MNHEY and CDR2 SMNVEV (reference sequence). The CDR3 contains 14 residues. CDR3 loop: CASSLMDRPYEQYF.

The V call is TRBV19, the J call TRBJ1-6; TCRdb lists TRBD1, though no DNA is available to test this call. The CDR3 covers 14 residues. CDR1 is LNHDA, CDR2 SQIVND, per germline (reference sequence). CDR3 sequence reads: CASSETGVDSPLHF. Together with reference TRBV19 and TRBJ1-6, the CDR3 gives the full variable domain: DGGITQSPKYLFRKEGQNVTLSCEQNLNHDAMYWYRQDPGQGLRLIYYSQIVNDFQKGDIAEGYSVSREKKESFPLTVTSAQKNPTAFYLCASSETGVDSPLHFGNGTRLTVT.

The chain recombines TRBV6-6 with TRBJ1-5. The CDR3 spans 16 residues. Germline V lookup: CDR1 MNHNY, CDR2 SVGAGI (reference sequence). The CDR3 is CASSYSGVQGNQPQHF.

The V gene is TRBV5-1, the J gene TRBJ2-7; with no DNA, the TCRdb D assignment of TRBD2 cannot be verified. Germline V gene sequence: CDR1 SGHRS, CDR2 YFSETQ. CDR3 length: 15 amino acids. The CDR3 spells CASSSGGPPSYEQYF.

V usage is TRBV7-9 and J usage is TRBJ1-2; there is no DNA to check the TCRdb D call of TRBD1. Germline V gene sequence: CDR1 SEHNR, CDR2 FQNEAQ (reference sequence). This CDR3 comprises 14 residues. The CDR3 protein is CASSLEQGDYGYTF.

The CDR3 loop is CASSQWRSDTQYF. The rearrangement links TRBV14 to TRBJ2-3. The CDR3 covers 13 residues. The germline V gene has CDR1 SGHDN and CDR2 FVKESK.

This chain connects TRBV12-3 or TRBV12-4 to TRBJ2-3; TCRdb lists TRBD1, though no DNA is available to test this call. The CDR3 sequence is 17 residues long. CDR3 sequence: CASSPRQGAASTDTQYF.

This chain's CDR3 is CASSDSSPAGGRDEQFF. V is TRBV6-4 and J is TRBJ2-1; without DNA, the TCRdb call of TRBD2 cannot be checked. Looked up from germline, CDR1 is MRHNA and CDR2 is SNTAGT. There are 17 residues in the CDR3.

The genes are TRBV25-1 and TRBJ2-7; TCRdb gives TRBD1 as the D gene, but with no DNA this cannot be confirmed. This CDR3 contains 17 residues. CDR1 is MGHDK, CDR2 SYGVNS, per germline. The CDR3 region is CASRGVPTGVFSYEQYF.

The chain carries TRBV29-1 and TRBJ1-1; lacking DNA, the TRBD1 call made by TCRdb goes unchecked. Germline assignment: CDR1 SQVTM and CDR2 ANQGSEA. This CDR3 comprises 16 residues. CDR3 protein: CSVEDPSDRVPGGAFF.

This CDR3 is CASGLDRGLWGNEQFF. The V call is TRBV12-5, the J call TRBJ2-1; TCRdb lists TRBD1, though no DNA is available to test this call. Per the germline V gene, CDR1 is LGHNT and CDR2 is FRNRAP. CDR3 length equals 16 residues. The full variable domain, completed using reference TRBV12-5 and TRBJ2-1, is DARVTQTPRHKVTEMGQEVTMRCQPILGHNTVFWYRQTMMQGLELLAYFRNRAPLDDSGMPKDRFSAEMPDATLATLKIQPSEPRDSAVYFCASGLDRGLWGNEQFFGPGTRLTVL.

The CDR3 here is CASRDARAGTGYTF. The chain links TRBV6-5 to TRBJ1-2; without DNA, the TCRdb call of TRBD1 cannot be checked. The CDR3 totals 14 residues. The germline V gene encodes CDR1 MNHEY and CDR2 SVGAGI.

The chain's CDR3 is CASSEYGTVNEQFF. The rearrangement joins TRBV25-1 to TRBJ2-1; the D call from TCRdb, TRBD1, cannot be confirmed without DNA. CDR3 size: 14 residues. Germline V gives CDR1 MGHDK, CDR2 SYGVNS.